Described below is a single T cell receptor (beta chain) sequence and its context. This sample was taken from a study of technical replicates of blood from a handful of donors. There are 13 residues in the CDR3. CDR1 is SGHDT, CDR2 YYEEEE, per germline. Trimming removed 6 bases from V and 10 bases from J; junction bases left unmatched: 11. The protocol was immunoSEQ multiplex PCR, while the TCRdb copy is restricted to in-frame clones and leaves out a portion. Of 70,000 to 85,000 clones listed, 97% are singletons. The sequence was obtained from a human donor in good health. The sequencing sample was made of T cells isolated from PBMCs. This chain joins TRBV5-6 and TRBJ1-2; TRBD1 matches 8 bases. The CDR3 spells CASTPGQVLDYTF. The CDR3 coding sequence is TGTGCCAGCACCCCGGGACAGGTATTAGACTACACCTTC.